This TCR beta chain is from a study of T cell responses to AZD1222 COVID-19 vaccine. Here immunoSEQ multiplex PCR was the method, and the copy in TCRdb shows in-frame clones only, minus some. This sample has around 100,000 clones, with about 87% found just once. General study results and limits: Nearly half of spike-specific TCRs reportedly target variant regions that are unmutated in the B.1.351 and B.1.1.7 variants.

Trimming left V 3 bases short and J 4 bases short, with 12 bases between. CDR1 is MNHEY and CDR2 is SMNVEV in the germline V gene (reference sequence). The length of the CDR3 is 15 residues. A word on this clone: Its target is not known.

The chain has TRBV27 and TRBJ1-4, with a tentative D call TRBD1 (6 bases). The sequence derives from an adult in good health. The sequenced sample was peripheral blood, obtained on day 0 of AZD1222 vaccination. The CDR3 loop reads CASSLQGSHNEKLFF. CDR3 sequence (DNA): TGTGCCAGCAGTTTGCAGGGGTCCCATAATGAAAAACTGTTTTTT.